These T cell receptor beta chains were read from a single sample in a study of cytomegalovirus exposure and HLA in healthy donors. Only in-frame clones appear in the TCRdb table, and some are missing; sequencing was by immunoSEQ multiplex PCR. The table has approximately 93,000 clones, about four fifths seen once. Input material: PBMCs. These receptors were taken from a man in his forties or fifties in good health and CMV-seronegative. The CDR3 runs from the conserved cysteine through the conserved F or W. The order of the fields is V gene, clone size, J gene, D gene, CDR3 protein, CDR3 DNA. D genes are given only for firm matches. Some rows mark clone size as missing; the rest say once, few, many or name a class of expanded clone.

>TRBV28|-|TRBJ2-2|TRBD1
CASSPSPDRARELFF
TGTGCCAGCAGCCCAAGCCCGGACAGGGCCCGGGAGCTGTTTTTT
>TRBV5-1|-|TRBJ2-5|-
CASSFGGDEETQYF
TGCGCCAGCAGCTTCGGAGGGGACGAAGAGACCCAGTACTTC
>TRBV9|-|TRBJ2-1|TRBD2
CASSPEASGRVEQFF
TGTGCCAGCAGCCCAGAGGCTAGCGGGAGGGTTGAGCAGTTCTTC
>TRBV19|-|TRBJ2-1|TRBD1
CASSPQRGQGYNEQFF
TGTGCCAGTAGTCCTCAACGGGGACAGGGGTACAATGAGCAGTTCTTC
>TRBV7-9|-|TRBJ1-4|-
CASSLGGEKLFF
TGTGCCAGCAGCCTCGGGGGGGAAAAACTGTTTTTT
>TRBV28|-|TRBJ2-2|-
CASSLIGVSGTGELFF
TGTGCCAGCAGTTTAATCGGGGTGTCGGGGACCGGGGAGCTGTTTTTT
>TRBV19|-|TRBJ1-2|-
CASSMTWRRGYTF
TGTGCCAGTAGTATGACCTGGCGGAGGGGCTACACCTTC
>TRBV2|-|TRBJ2-3|TRBD2
CASSDLASGTSTDTQYF
TGTGCCAGCAGTGACTTGGCTAGCGGTACTAGCACAGATACGCAGTATTTT
>TRBV2|-|TRBJ2-2|TRBD2
CASSYSGRNTGELFF
TGTGCCAGCAGTTATAGCGGGAGGAACACCGGGGAGCTGTTTTTT
>TRBV29-1|-|TRBJ1-5|-
CSVVFPGQYSNQPQHF
TGCAGCGTTGTATTCCCCGGACAGTATAGCAATCAGCCCCAGCATTTT
>TRBV11-2|-|TRBJ2-1|-
CASSPKRHEQFF
TGTGCCAGCAGCCCTAAACGTCACGAGCAGTTCTTC
>TRBV6-5|few|TRBJ1-1|-
CASSLDTVNTEAFF
TGTGCCAGCAGTTTAGACACAGTGAACACTGAAGCTTTCTTT
>TRBV27|-|TRBJ2-5|TRBD2
CASSLYAGGRAVETQYF
TGTGCCAGCAGTTTATATGCGGGGGGTCGGGCGGTAGAGACCCAGTACTTC
>TRBV28|-|TRBJ1-5|-
CASSFGQYQPQHF
TGTGCCAGCAGTTTTGGGCAGTATCAGCCCCAGCATTTT
>TRBV5-4|-|TRBJ1-2|TRBD1
CASSSAGGFYGYTF
TGTGCCAGCAGCTCGGCAGGGGGCTTTTATGGCTACACCTTC
>TRBV11-3|-|TRBJ2-1|TRBD2
CASSPGTSGGFYNEQFF
TGTGCCAGCAGCCCCGGGACTAGCGGGGGTTTCTACAATGAGCAGTTCTTC
>TRBV5-6|few|TRBJ2-7|TRBD1
CASARGQNIYEQYF
TGTGCCAGCGCACGGGGACAGAATATCTACGAGCAGTACTTC
>TRBV7-9|-|TRBJ2-6|-
CASSLGLWAKSSGANVLTF
TGTGCCAGCAGCTTAGGATTGTGGGCGAAGAGTTCTGGGGCCAACGTCCTGACTTTC
>TRBV14|-|TRBJ1-1|-
CASSPQYQVEAFF
TGTGCCAGCAGCCCCCAATACCAGGTTGAAGCTTTCTTT
>TRBV5-1|-|TRBJ1-2|-
CASSLERGFGYTF
TGCGCCAGCAGCTTGGAAAGGGGTTTTGGCTACACCTTC
>TRBV28|-|TRBJ2-1|TRBD2
CASRFGGAGNEQFF
TGTGCCAGCAGATTTGGCGGAGCGGGGAATGAGCAGTTCTTC
>TRBV7-9|few|TRBJ2-1|TRBD1
CASTRGFSSYNEQFF
TGTGCCAGCACCAGGGGGTTTAGCTCCTACAATGAGCAGTTCTTC